This TCR beta chain was sequenced in a study of cytomegalovirus exposure and HLA in healthy donors. Regarding the study as a whole: Reportedly, HLA-A and HLA-B alleles of most subjects were accurately predicted from TCR beta.

This clone was seen just once. Its antigen remains unidentified. Per the germline V gene, CDR1 is GTSNPN and CDR2 is SVGIG (reference sequence). J was trimmed by 6 bases and V by 2 bases; bases with no gene match: 12. The CDR3 has 15 amino acids. Both 60 Vbeta primers and 13 Jbeta primers went into the PCR. TCRdb's copy holds only in-frame clones and misses some; the assay was immunoSEQ multiplex PCR. Here the sample spans under 150,000 clones, roughly 71% being singletons. The chain recombines TRBV30 with TRBJ1-2; the match to TRBD1 covers 7 bases. The source of this sequence is a man aged 18 to 30 in good health and CMV-seropositive. Material: PBMCs. The CDR3 coding sequence is TGTGCCTGGAGTTTTAAGGGGGCGAACCTCAATGGCTACACCTTC. Translated, it gives CAWSFKGANLNGYTF.